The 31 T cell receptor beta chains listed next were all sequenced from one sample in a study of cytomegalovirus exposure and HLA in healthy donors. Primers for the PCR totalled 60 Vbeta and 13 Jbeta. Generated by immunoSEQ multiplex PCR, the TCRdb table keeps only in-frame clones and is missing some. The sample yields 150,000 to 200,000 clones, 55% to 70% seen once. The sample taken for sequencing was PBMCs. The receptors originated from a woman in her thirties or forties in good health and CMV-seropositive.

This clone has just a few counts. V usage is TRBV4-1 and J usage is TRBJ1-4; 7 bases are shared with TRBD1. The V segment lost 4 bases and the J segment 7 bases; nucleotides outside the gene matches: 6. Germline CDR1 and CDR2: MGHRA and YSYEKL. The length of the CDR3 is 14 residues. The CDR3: CASSPLQGFEKLFF. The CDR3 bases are TGCGCCAGCAGCCCACTACAGGGGTTTGAAAAACTGTTTTTT.

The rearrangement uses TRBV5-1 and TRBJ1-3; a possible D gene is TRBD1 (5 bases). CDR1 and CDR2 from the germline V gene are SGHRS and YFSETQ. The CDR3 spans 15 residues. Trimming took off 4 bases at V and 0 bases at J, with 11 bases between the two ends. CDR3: CASSQDTNSGNTIYF. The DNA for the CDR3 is TGCGCCAGCAGCCAGGACACCAACTCTGGAAACACCATATATTTT. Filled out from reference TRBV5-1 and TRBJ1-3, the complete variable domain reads KAGVTQTPRYLIKTRGQQVTLSCSPISGHRSVSWYQQTPGQGLQFLFEYFSETQRNKGNFPGRFSGRQFSNSRSEMNVSTLELGDSALYLCASSQDTNSGNTIYFGEGSWLTVV.

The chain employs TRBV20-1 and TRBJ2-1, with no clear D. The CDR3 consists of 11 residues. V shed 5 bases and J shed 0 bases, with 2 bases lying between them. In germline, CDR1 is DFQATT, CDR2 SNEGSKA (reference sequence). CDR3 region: CSAHSYNEQFF. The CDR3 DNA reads TGCAGTGCTCACTCCTACAATGAGCAGTTCTTC.

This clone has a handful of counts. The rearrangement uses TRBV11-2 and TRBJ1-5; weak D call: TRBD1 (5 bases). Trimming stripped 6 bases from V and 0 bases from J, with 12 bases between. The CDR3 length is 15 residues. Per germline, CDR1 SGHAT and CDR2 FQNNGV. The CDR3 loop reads CASRRGDHSNQPQHF. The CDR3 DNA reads TGTGCCAGCAGGCGGGGGGATCATAGCAATCAGCCCCAGCATTTT.

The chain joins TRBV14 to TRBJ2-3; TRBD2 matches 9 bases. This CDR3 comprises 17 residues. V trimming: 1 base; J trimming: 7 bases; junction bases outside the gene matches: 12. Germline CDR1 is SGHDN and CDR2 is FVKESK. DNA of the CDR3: TGTGCCAGCAGCCAAGTCTTTAGCGGGGGCCCCACTAATACGCAGTATTTT. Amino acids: CASSQVFSGGPTNTQYF.

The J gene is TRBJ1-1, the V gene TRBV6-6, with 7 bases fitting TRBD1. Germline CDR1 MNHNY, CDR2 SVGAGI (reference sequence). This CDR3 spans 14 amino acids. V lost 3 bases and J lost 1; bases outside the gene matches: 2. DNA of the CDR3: TGTGCCAGCAGTTATGACAGGGCGAACACTGAAGCTTTCTTT. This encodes CASSYDRANTEAFF.

The DNA for the CDR3 is TGTGCCAGCAGTGCCCAGGGACAGGGGCAAGAGACCCAGTACTTC. The encoded protein is CASSAQGQGQETQYF. The chain is built from TRBV2 and TRBJ2-5; 10 positions match TRBD1. Germline loops: CDR1 SNHLY, CDR2 FYNNEI. V lost 4 bases to trimming and J lost 2 bases; unmatched junction nucleotides: 4. The CDR3 totals 15 residues.

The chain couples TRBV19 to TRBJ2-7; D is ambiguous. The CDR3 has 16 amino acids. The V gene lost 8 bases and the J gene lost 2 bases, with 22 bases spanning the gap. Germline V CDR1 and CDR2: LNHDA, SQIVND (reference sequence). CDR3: CASRHHADGETYEQYF. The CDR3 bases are TGTGCCAGTCGGCACCACGCAGACGGAGAGACCTACGAGCAGTACTTC.

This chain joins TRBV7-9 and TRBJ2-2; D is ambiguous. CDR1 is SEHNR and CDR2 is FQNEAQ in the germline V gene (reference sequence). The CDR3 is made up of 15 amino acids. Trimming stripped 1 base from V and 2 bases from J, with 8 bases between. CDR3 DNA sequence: TGTGCCAGCAGCTTAGATTGGCCCAACACCGGGGAGCTGTTTTTT. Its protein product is CASSLDWPNTGELFF.

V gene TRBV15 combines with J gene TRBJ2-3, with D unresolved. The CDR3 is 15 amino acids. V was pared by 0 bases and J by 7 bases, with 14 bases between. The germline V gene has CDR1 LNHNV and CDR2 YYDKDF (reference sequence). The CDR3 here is CATSRDGSKRYTQYF. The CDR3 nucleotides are TGTGCCACCAGCAGAGATGGTAGTAAGCGCTATACGCAGTATTTT.

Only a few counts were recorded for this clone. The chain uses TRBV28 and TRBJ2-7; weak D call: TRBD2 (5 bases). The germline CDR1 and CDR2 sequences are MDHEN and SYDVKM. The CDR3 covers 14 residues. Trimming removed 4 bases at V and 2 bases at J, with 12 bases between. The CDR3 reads CASSSTTSPYEQYF. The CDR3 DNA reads TGTGCCAGCAGTTCAACCACTAGTCCCTACGAGCAGTACTTC.

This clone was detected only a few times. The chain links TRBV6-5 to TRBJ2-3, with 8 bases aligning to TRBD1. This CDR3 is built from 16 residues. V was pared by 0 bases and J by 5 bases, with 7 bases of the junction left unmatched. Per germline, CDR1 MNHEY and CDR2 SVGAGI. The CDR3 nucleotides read TGTGCCAGCAGTTACTCGGGGCAGGGGGCTGTAGATACGCAGTATTTT. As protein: CASSYSGQGAVDTQYF.

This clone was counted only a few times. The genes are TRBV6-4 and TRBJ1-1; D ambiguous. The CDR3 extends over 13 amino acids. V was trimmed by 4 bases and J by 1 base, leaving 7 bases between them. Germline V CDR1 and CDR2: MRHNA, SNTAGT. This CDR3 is CASSVQANTEAFF. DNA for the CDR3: TGTGCCAGCAGTGTCCAGGCGAACACTGAAGCTTTCTTT.

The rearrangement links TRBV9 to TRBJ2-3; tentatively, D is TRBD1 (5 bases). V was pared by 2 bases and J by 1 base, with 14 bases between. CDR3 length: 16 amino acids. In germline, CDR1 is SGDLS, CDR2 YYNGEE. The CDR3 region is CASSVADSLGTDTQYF. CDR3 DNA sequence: TGTGCCAGCAGCGTGGCTGACAGTCTGGGCACAGATACGCAGTATTTT.

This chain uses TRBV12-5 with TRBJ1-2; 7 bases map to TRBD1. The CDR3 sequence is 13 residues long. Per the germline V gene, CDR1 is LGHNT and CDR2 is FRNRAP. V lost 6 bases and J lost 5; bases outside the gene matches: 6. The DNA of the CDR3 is TGTGCTAGTGGCCCGGGGACAGAGTATGGCTACACCTTC. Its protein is CASGPGTEYGYTF.

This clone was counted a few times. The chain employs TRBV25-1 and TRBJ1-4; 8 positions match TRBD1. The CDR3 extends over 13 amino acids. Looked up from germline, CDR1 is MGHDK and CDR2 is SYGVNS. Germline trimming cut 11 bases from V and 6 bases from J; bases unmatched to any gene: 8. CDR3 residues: CASQRTGYEKLFF. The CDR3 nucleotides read TGTGCCTCCCAACGGACAGGGTATGAAAAACTGTTTTTT.

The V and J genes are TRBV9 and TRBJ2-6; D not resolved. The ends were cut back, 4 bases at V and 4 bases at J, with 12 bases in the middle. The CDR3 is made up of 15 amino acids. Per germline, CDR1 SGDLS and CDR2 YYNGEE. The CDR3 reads CASSSPAGGANVLTF. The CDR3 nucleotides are TGTGCCAGCAGCTCACCAGCCGGGGGGGCCAACGTCCTGACTTTC.

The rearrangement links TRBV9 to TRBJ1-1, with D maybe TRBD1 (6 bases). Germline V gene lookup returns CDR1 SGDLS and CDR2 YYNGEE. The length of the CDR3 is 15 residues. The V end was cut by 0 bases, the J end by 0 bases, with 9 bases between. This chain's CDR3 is CASSVGQGMNTEAFF. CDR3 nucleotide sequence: TGTGCCAGCAGCGTAGGGCAGGGGATGAACACTGAAGCTTTCTTT.

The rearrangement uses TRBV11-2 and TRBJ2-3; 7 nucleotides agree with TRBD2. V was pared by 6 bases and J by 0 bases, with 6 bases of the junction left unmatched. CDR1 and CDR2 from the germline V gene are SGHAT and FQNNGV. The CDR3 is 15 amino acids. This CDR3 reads CASSSSGPSTDTQYF. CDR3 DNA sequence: TGTGCCAGCAGTTCTAGCGGCCCTAGCACAGATACGCAGTATTTT.

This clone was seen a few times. CDR3 region: CASSEQGAYNSPLHF. The CDR3 bases are TGTGCCAGCAGCGAACAGGGCGCATATAATTCACCCCTCCACTTT. This chain connects TRBV9 to TRBJ1-6; possible D gene TRBD1, 6 bases. Germline V gene data show CDR1 as SGDLS and CDR2 as YYNGEE. The CDR3 is made up of 15 amino acids. Trimming removed 3 bases from V and 4 bases from J, with 11 bases in between.

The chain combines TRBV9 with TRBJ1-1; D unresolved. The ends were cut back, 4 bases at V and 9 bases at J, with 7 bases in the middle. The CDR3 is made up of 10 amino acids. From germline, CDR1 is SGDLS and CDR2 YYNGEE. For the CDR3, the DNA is TGTGCCAGCAGCCCAACTCAAGCTTTCTTT. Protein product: CASSPTQAFF.

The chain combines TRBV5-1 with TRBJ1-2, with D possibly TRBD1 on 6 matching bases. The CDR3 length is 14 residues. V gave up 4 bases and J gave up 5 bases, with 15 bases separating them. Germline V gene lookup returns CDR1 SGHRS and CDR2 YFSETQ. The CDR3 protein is CASSLGQGRYGYTF. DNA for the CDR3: TGCGCCAGCAGCCTCGGTCAGGGGCGGTATGGCTACACCTTC. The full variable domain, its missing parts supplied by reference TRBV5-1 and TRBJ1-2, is KAGVTQTPRYLIKTRGQQVTLSCSPISGHRSVSWYQQTPGQGLQFLFEYFSETQRNKGNFPGRFSGRQFSNSRSEMNVSTLELGDSALYLCASSLGQGRYGYTFGSGTRLTVV.

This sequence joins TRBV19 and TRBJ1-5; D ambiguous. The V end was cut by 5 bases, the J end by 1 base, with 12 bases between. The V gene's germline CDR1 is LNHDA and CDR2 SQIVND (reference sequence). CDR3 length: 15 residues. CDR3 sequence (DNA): TGTGCCAGTAGTCATCCCCCCCGGAGCAATCAGCCCCAGCATTTT. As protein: CASSHPPRSNQPQHF.

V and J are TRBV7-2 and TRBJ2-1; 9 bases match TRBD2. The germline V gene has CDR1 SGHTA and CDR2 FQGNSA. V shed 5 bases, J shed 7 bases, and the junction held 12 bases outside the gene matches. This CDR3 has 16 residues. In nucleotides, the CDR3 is TGTGCCAGCAGCGTTAGCGGGGGTTACCGAACGAATGAGCAGTTCTTC. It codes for CASSVSGGYRTNEQFF.

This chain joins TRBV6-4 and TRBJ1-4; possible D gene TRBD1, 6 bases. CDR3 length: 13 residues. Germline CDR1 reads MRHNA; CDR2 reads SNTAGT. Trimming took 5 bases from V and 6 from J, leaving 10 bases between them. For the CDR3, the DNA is TGTGCCAGCAGTCGGGACAAGGATGAAAAACTGTTTTTT. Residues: CASSRDKDEKLFF.

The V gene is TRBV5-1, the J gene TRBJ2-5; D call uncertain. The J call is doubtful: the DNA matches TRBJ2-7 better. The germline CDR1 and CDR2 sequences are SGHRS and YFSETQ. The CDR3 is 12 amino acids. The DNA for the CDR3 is TGCGCCAGCAGCGCCACTCGGTACGAGCAGTACTTC. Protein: CASSATRYEQYF.

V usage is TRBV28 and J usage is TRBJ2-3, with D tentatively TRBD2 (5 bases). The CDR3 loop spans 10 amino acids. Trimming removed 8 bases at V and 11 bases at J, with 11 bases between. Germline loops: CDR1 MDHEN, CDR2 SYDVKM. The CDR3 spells CASGSFGQYF. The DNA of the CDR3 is TGTGCCAGCGGGAGTTTTGGGCAGTATTTT.

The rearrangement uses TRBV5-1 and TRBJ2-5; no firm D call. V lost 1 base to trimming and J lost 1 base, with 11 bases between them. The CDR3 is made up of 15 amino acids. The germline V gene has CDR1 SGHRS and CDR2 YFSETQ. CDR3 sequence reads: CASSLSRGVQETQYF. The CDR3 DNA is TGCGCCAGCAGCTTGTCTCGCGGAGTCCAAGAGACCCAGTACTTC.

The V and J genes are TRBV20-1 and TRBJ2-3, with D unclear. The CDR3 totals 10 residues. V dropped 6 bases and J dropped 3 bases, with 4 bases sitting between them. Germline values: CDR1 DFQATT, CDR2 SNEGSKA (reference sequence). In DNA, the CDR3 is TGCAGTGCCTTAACAGATACGCAGTATTTT. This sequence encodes CSALTDTQYF.

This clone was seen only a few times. CDR3 loop: CASSLDRGISYEQYF. The CDR3 DNA reads TGTGCCAGCAGCTTAGACAGGGGAATTTCCTACGAGCAGTACTTC. V usage is TRBV7-8 and J usage is TRBJ2-7; 7 bases fit TRBD1. V lost 1 base and J lost 1; bases outside the gene matches: 4. Germline values: CDR1 SGHVS, CDR2 FQNEAQ. This CDR3 has 15 amino acids.

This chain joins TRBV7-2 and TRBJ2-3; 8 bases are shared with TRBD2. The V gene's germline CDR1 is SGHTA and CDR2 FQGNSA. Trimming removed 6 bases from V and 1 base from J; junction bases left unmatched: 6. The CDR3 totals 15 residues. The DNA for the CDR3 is TGTGCCAGCAGACTAACTAGCGGTGGCACAGATACGCAGTATTTT. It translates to CASRLTSGGTDTQYF.